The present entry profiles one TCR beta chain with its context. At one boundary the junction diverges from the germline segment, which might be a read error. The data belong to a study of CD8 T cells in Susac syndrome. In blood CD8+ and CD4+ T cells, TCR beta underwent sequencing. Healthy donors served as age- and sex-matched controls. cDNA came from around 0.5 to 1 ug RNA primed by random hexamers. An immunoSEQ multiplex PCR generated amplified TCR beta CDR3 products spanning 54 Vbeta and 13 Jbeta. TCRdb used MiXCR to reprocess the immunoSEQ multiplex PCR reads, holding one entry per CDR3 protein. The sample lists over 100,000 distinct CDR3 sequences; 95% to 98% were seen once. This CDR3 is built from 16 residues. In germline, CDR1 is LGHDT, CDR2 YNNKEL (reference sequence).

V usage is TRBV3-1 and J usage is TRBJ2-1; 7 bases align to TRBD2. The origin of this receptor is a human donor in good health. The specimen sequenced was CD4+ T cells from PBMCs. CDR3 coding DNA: TGCGCCAGCAGCCACAGCTTGGGGGGGTCCTACAATGAGCAGTTCTTC. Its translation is CASSHSLGGSYNEQFF.